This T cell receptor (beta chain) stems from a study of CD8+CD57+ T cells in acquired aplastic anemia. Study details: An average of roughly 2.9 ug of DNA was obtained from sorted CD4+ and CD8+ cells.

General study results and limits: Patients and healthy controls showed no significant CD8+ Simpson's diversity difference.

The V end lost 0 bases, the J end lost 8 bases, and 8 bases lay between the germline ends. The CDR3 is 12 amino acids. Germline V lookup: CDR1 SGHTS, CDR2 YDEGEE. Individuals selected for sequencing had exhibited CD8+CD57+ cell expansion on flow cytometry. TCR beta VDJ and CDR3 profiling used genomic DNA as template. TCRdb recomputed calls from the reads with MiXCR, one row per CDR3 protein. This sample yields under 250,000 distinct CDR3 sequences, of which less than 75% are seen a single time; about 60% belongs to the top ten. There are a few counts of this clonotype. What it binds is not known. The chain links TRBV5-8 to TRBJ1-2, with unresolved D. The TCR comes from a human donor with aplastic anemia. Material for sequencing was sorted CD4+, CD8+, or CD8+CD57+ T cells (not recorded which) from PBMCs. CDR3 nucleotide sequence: TGTGCCAGCAGCTTGGGTTTGTACGGCTACACCTTC. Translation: CASSLGLYGYTF.